These 22 T cell receptor beta chains originate from one sample sequenced in a study of CD8+CD57+ T cells in acquired aplastic anemia (dated by TCRdb to 2016 to 2019). The patients picked for sequencing were ones in whom flow cytometry had shown an expansion of CD8+CD57+ cells. Instrument on record: Illumina HiSeq 2000. Genomic DNA was used as template for profiling of TCR beta VDJ combinations and CDR3 sequences. Using fastp at Q25 and MiXCR, TCRdb reprocessed the public reads and kept productive beta chains. CDR3 protein sequences are deduplicated, and each keeps its most common genes and DNA. The sample includes fewer than 200,000 distinct CDR3 sequences, with roughly 50% observed a single time. 10% to 15% of the sample is in the top ten clones. Sequenced sample: sorted CD4+, CD8+, or CD8+CD57+ T cells (not recorded which) from PBMCs. These receptor sequences come from a human donor with aplastic anemia.

This chain connects TRBV7-9 to TRBJ2-6; D not certain. The CDR3 runs 15 residues. CDR1 and CDR2 from the germline V gene are SEHNR and FQNEAQ (reference sequence). V was trimmed by 6 bases and J by 2 bases, leaving 11 bases between them. The CDR3 loop reads CASRPSGAGANVLTF. As DNA, the CDR3 is TGTGCCAGCAGGCCTTCTGGTGCTGGGGCCAACGTCCTGACTTTC. Full variable domain (rest looked up from reference TRBV7-9 and TRBJ2-6): DTGVSQNPRHKITKRGQNVTFRCDPISEHNRLYWYRQTLGQGPEFLTYFQNEAQLEKSRLLSDRFSAERPKGSFSTLEIQRTEQGDSAMYLCASRPSGAGANVLTFGAGSRLTVL.

This clonotype came up once. J is TRBJ2-5 and V is TRBV20-1; 12 nucleotides align to TRBD2. Per the germline V gene, CDR1 is DFQATT and CDR2 is SNEGSKA (reference sequence). V lost 4 bases, J lost 5 bases, and 5 bases stayed unmatched. This CDR3 spans 14 amino acids. The CDR3 nucleotides are TGCAGTGCTACTAGCGGGGGGGCCCGTGAGACCCAGTACTTC. As protein: CSATSGGARETQYF.

The chain links TRBV7-9 to TRBJ2-7; possibly TRBD2 for D (5 bases). The CDR3 loop spans 11 amino acids. V was shortened by 4 bases and J by 5 bases, with 6 bases between the two germline ends. Germline V lookup: CDR1 SEHNR, CDR2 FQNEAQ (reference sequence). The CDR3 region has the DNA TGTGCCAGCAGCTCGGAGGACGAGCAGTACTTC. Residues: CASSSEDEQYF.

The rearrangement links TRBV10-3 to TRBJ2-5; 8 bases align to TRBD2. The V gene end was trimmed by 11 bases and the J gene end by 5 bases; junction bases not matched to a gene: 10. The germline CDR1 and CDR2 sequences are ENHRY and SYGVKD. The CDR3 covers 13 residues. CDR3 sequence (DNA): TGTGCCGCACAAGCGGGAGTGGGGGAGACCCAGTACTTC. This encodes CAAQAGVGETQYF.

The rearrangement links TRBV4-1 to TRBJ1-5, with 9 bases that match TRBD1. The CDR3 runs 16 residues. Germline V gene sequence: CDR1 MGHRA, CDR2 YSYEKL. Germline trimming cut 0 bases from V and 8 bases from J; bases unmatched to any gene: 8. CDR3 nucleotide sequence: TGCGCCAGCAGCCAAGAGGGGACAGGGTCAATGGAGCCCCAGCATTTT. It translates to CASSQEGTGSMEPQHF.

This clonotype was detected only once. The V call is TRBV5-6, the J call TRBJ2-5, with TRBD1 identical over 9 bases. CDR1 and CDR2 from the germline V gene are SGHDT and YYEEEE. The length of the CDR3 is 13 residues. The trim removed 5 bases at V and 5 bases at J, leaving 4 bases unmatched. The CDR3 nucleotides are TGTGCCAGCAGACAGGGACAGGGTGAGACCCAGTACTTC. Translating it yields CASRQGQGETQYF.

This clonotype occurred many times. DNA for the CDR3: TGTGCCAGCAGTTACCAGACGCCTCGCCGCGGAGGGGAGCAGTACTTC. Translation: CASSYQTPRRGGEQYF. The chain joins TRBV6-5 to TRBJ2-7; tentatively, D is TRBD2 (6 bases). This CDR3 has 16 residues. V gave up 2 bases and J gave up 7 bases, with 21 bases separating them. CDR1 and CDR2 (germline): MNHEY, SVGAGI.

V gene TRBV20-1 combines with J gene TRBJ2-7; TRBD1 might be the D (5 bases). The CDR3 is made up of 16 amino acids. CDR1 and CDR2 from the germline V gene are DFQATT and SNEGSKA (reference sequence). The V end was cut by 0 bases, the J end by 3 bases, with 18 bases between. Here the CDR3 reads CSARDLGLVSSYEQYF. CDR3 coding DNA: TGCAGTGCTAGAGATTTGGGGCTGGTTTCCAGCTACGAGCAGTACTTC.

This clonotype has only one observation. The chain employs TRBV7-8 and TRBJ2-4; D may be TRBD2 (6 bases). Germline V gives CDR1 SGHVS, CDR2 FQNEAQ. The CDR3 loop spans 12 amino acids. The germline V and J ends were trimmed by 6 bases and 8 bases, with 11 bases remaining between them. This CDR3 is CASSPTSYIQYF. DNA of the CDR3: TGTGCCAGCAGTCCTACTAGCTACATTCAGTACTTC.

This clonotype has a handful of counts. This may be a read error, as it is one base from a much larger clone. The chain carries TRBV2 and TRBJ1-1; tentative D call: TRBD1 (5 bases). Germline assignment: CDR1 SNHLY and CDR2 FYNNEI. This CDR3 spans 12 amino acids. The V end was cut by 7 bases, the J end by 1 base, with 7 bases between. CDR3 sequence: CASKGPNTEAFF. The DNA of the CDR3 is TGTGCCAGCAAGGGGCCGAACACTGAAGCTTTCTTT.

This chain connects TRBV10-1 to TRBJ2-5, with D perhaps TRBD1 or TRBD2 (5 bases each). V shed 2 bases and J shed 9 bases, with 22 bases lying between them. This CDR3 contains 16 residues. Germline CDR1 and CDR2: WNHNN and SYGVQD (reference sequence). CDR3 region: CASSEAGSDYNEAQYF. The CDR3 region has the DNA TGCGCCAGCAGTGAGGCAGGGAGTGACTACAATGAGGCCCAGTACTTC.

This chain uses TRBV6-1 with TRBJ1-1; D uncertain. CDR1 and CDR2 from the germline V gene are MNHNS and SASEGT. CDR3 size: 13 residues. V lost 7 bases to trimming and J lost 1 base, with 10 bases between them. The CDR3 is CASKRVSNTEAFF. The CDR3 DNA is TGTGCCAGCAAGAGGGTCTCGAACACTGAAGCTTTCTTT.

This chain joins TRBV19 and TRBJ2-3; D gene uncertain. This CDR3 has 12 residues. Looked up from germline, CDR1 is LNHDA and CDR2 is SQIVND (reference sequence). Between the trimmed V and J ends, which lost 4 bases and 5 bases, there was a span of 7 bases. For the CDR3, the DNA is TGTGCCAGTAGTACGTATCAAGATACGCAGTATTTT. This translates into CASSTYQDTQYF.

The chain is built from TRBV7-3 and TRBJ1-6; D unclear. Trimming stripped 6 bases from V and 11 bases from J, with 8 bases between. This CDR3 region has 11 residues. Per the germline V gene, CDR1 is SGHTA and CDR2 is FQGTGA. The CDR3: CASSFYPPLHF. CDR3 coding DNA: TGTGCCAGCAGTTTTTATCCACCCCTCCACTTT.

The genes are TRBV5-4 and TRBJ1-4; maybe TRBD1 (6 bases). The CDR3 spans 15 residues. Germline CDR1 reads SGHNT; CDR2 reads YYREEE (reference sequence). Trimming pared 4 bases from V and 8 bases from J, leaving 18 bases between. For the CDR3, the DNA is TGTGCCAGCAGCATCGGCGCGGGGGCTCGGGAAAAACTGTTTTTT. Protein product: CASSIGAGAREKLFF.

The V and J genes are TRBV9 and TRBJ2-1; 7 bases align to TRBD1. The CDR3 is made up of 14 amino acids. Germline CDR1 reads SGDLS; CDR2 reads YYNGEE. The V and J ends lost 4 bases and 2 bases, in that order; junction bases with no gene match: 3. The CDR3 spells CASSTGQTYNEQFF. The CDR3 DNA is TGTGCCAGCAGCACGGGACAGACCTACAATGAGCAGTTCTTC.

This clonotype was seen at least ten times. This rearrangement joins TRBV7-3 to TRBJ2-7; TRBD2 might be the D (5 bases). This CDR3 contains 14 residues. The V end lost 5 bases, the J end lost 5 bases, and 16 bases lay between the germline ends. CDR1 SGHTA and CDR2 FQGTGA come from the germline V gene. In DNA, the CDR3 is TGTGCCAGCAGCCTATTTGGGTCGAGGGACGAGCAGTACTTC. Translating it yields CASSLFGSRDEQYF.

The V gene is TRBV7-6, the J gene TRBJ2-7; D not certain. CDR3 length: 12 residues. Trimming stripped 2 bases from V and 4 bases from J, with 6 bases between. CDR1 is SGHVS, CDR2 FNYEAQ, per germline. CDR3 in DNA: TGTGCCAGCAGCTTACGCGCTTACGAGCAGTACTTC. Its protein is CASSLRAYEQYF.

This clonotype was detected ten times or more. This chain uses TRBV24-1 with TRBJ2-3, with D perhaps TRBD1 (6 bases). V was trimmed by 1 base and J by 2 bases, leaving 12 bases between them. CDR1 is KGHDR, CDR2 SFDVKD, per germline. The CDR3 is 16 residues long. CDR3 DNA: TGTGCCACCAGTGATTTTGGACAGTACAACACAGATACGCAGTATTTT. This codes for CATSDFGQYNTDTQYF.

This clonotype has just a few counts. The chain uses TRBV7-2 and TRBJ1-2; no clear D. Between the trimmed V and J ends, which lost 1 base and 0 bases, there was a span of 3 bases. Germline CDR1 is SGHTA and CDR2 is FQGNSA. The CDR3 spans 13 residues. The CDR3: CASSLGTNYGYTF. In DNA, the CDR3 is TGTGCCAGCAGCTTAGGCACTAACTATGGCTACACCTTC.

This sequence joins TRBV5-1 and TRBJ2-2; D might be TRBD2 (5 bases). Trimming removed 0 bases at V and 3 bases at J, with 6 bases between. From germline, CDR1 is SGHRS and CDR2 YFSETQ. The CDR3 has 14 amino acids. As DNA, the CDR3 is TGCGCCAGCAGCTTGGGGGAGTACACCGGGGAGCTGTTTTTT. Protein sequence: CASSLGEYTGELFF. Using reference TRBV5-1 and TRBJ2-2 for the parts outside the CDR3, the full variable domain is KAGVTQTPRYLIKTRGQQVTLSCSPISGHRSVSWYQQTPGQGLQFLFEYFSETQRNKGNFPGRFSGRQFSNSRSEMNVSTLELGDSALYLCASSLGEYTGELFFGEGSRLTVL.

The gene calls are TRBV15 and TRBJ2-5; D gene uncertain. The CDR3 runs 15 residues. The germline V gene has CDR1 LNHNV and CDR2 YYDKDF (reference sequence). The V end lost 0 bases, the J end lost 5 bases, and 13 bases lay between the germline ends. CDR3 in DNA: TGTGCCACCAGCAGAGATCCCCACCCAACGGAGACCCAGTACTTC. Its translation: CATSRDPHPTETQYF.